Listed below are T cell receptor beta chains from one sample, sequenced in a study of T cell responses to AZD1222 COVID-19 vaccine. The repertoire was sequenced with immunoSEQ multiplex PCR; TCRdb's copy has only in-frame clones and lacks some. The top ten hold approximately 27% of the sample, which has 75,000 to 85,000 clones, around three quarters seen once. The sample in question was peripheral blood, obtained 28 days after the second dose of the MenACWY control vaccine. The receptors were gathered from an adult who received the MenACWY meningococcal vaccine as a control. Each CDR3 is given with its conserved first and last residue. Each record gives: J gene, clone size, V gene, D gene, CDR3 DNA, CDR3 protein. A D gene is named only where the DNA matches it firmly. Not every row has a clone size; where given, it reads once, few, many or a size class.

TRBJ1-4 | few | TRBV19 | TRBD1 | TGTGCCAGTATGGAGACAGGGACTAATGAAAAACTGTTTTTT | CASMETGTNEKLFF
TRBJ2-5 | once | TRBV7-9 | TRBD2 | TGTGCCAGCAGCTTGGGGACTAGCGGGAGGGAGACCCAGTACTTC | CASSLGTSGRETQYF
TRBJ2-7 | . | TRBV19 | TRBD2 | TGTGCCAGTAGTAGGGAACTAGCGGGAATCTACGAGCAGTACTTC | CASSRELAGIYEQYF
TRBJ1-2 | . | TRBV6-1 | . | TGTGCCAGCAGTGAAAGGTGGGGTGGCTATGGCTACACCTTC | CASSERWGGYGYTF
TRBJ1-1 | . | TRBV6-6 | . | TGTGCCAGCAGTTCAAGGGCGTCGCCTGAAGCTTTCTTT | CASSSRASPEAFF
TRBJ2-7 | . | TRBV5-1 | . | TGCGCCAGCAGCTTGGAAGGTCAGGGACGTTCCGAGCAGTACTTC | CASSLEGQGRSEQYF
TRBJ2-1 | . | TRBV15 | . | TGTGCCACCAGCAGAGCAAGGTGGCTAAACAATGAGCAGTTCTTC | CATSRARWLNNEQFF
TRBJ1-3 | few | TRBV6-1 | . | TGTGCCAGCAGTGAACTAAGAAACACCATATATTTT | CASSELRNTIYF
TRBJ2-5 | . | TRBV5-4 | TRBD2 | TGTGCCAGCAGCTTGCGGGGGGGTTCGCGGGAGACCCAGTACTTC | CASSLRGGSRETQYF
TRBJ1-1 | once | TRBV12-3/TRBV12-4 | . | TGTGCCAGTTCGACAGAGAACACTGAAGCTTTCTTT | CASSTENTEAFF
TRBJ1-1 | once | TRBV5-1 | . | TGCGCCAGCAGCTTTAAGGGGCAGAACACTGAAGCTTTCTTT | CASSFKGQNTEAFF
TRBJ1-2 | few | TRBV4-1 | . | TGCGCCAGCAGCCAAGCCCGGGGGCAAGACTATGGCTACACCTTC | CASSQARGQDYGYTF
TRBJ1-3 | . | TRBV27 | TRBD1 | TGTGCCAATCTCAGGGGGCTCTCTGGAAACACCATATATTTT | CANLRGLSGNTIYF
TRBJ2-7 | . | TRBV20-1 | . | TGCAGTGCAGAGGGACCCTACGAGCAGTACTTC | CSAEGPYEQYF
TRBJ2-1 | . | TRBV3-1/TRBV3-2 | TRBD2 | TGTGCCAGCAGCAGACTCGGGGGGGCCTACAATGAGCAGTTCTTC | CASSRLGGAYNEQFF
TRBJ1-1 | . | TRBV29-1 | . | TGCAGCGTAACAAGCGGATATGAAGCTTTCTTT | CSVTSGYEAFF
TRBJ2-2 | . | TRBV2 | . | TGTGCCAGCAACCGGAACACCGGGGAGCTGTTTTTT | CASNRNTGELFF
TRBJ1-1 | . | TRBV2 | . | TGTGCCAGCAGTGCACAAGACACTGAAGCTTTCTTT | CASSAQDTEAFF
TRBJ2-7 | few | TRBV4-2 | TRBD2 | TGTGCCAGCAGCCAAGAGACGGGGGGGTTCTACGAGCAGTACTTC | CASSQETGGFYEQYF
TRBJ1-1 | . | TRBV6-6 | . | TGTGCCAGCAGTTTATTAGACACTGAAGCTTTCTTT | CASSLLDTEAFF
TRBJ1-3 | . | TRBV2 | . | TGTGCCAGCCATCGAGGACTGAGCTCTGGAAACACCATATATTTT | CASHRGLSSGNTIYF
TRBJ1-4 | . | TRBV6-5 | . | TGTGCCAGCAACCCAGGCCGGGGGATGGGGGAAAAACTGTTTTTT | CASNPGRGMGEKLFF
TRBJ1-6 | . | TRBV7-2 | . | TGTGCCAGCAGCTTAACCAGTTATAATTCACCCCTCCACTTT | CASSLTSYNSPLHF
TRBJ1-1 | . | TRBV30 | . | TGTGCCTGGAGGGATTTAGCAGAGACTGAAGCTTTCTTT | CAWRDLAETEAFF
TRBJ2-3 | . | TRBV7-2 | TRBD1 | TGTGCCAGCAGCCCACAGGGGGCGCTTCCAGATACGCAGTATTTT | CASSPQGALPDTQYF
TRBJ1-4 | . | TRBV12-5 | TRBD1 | TGTGCTAGTGGTTTAGGGACAGTGGGGAATGAAAAACTGTTTTTT | CASGLGTVGNEKLFF
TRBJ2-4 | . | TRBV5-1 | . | TGCGCCAGCAGCTTGGGACCGTCGATCAAAAACATTCAGTACTTC | CASSLGPSIKNIQYF
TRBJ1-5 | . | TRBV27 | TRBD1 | TGTGCCAGCAGTCCACGACAGGGTAGCCAGCCCCAGCATTTT | CASSPRQGSQPQHF